What follows are 5 T cell receptor beta chains derived from one specimen sequenced in a study of blood T cell repertoires in COVID-19. Here immunoSEQ multiplex PCR was the method, and the copy in TCRdb shows in-frame clones only, minus some. This table has more than 300,000 clones, nearly 90% appearing once. Input material: peripheral blood. These receptors all stem from a middle-aged woman with COVID-19, enrolled during active disease.

This chain links TRBV11-2 with TRBJ2-5, with D perhaps matching TRBD1 (5 bases). The CDR3 has 15 residues. V was clipped by 2 bases and J by 4 bases, with 14 bases between them. From germline, CDR1 is SGHAT and CDR2 FQNNGV. The CDR3 spells CASSLMGRWGETQYF. Written as DNA, the CDR3 is TGTGCCAGCAGCTTAATGGGGCGGTGGGGAGAGACCCAGTACTTC.

The gene calls are TRBV28 and TRBJ1-1; 7 bases agree with TRBD1. The CDR3 contains 15 residues. With V trimmed by 2 bases and J by 11 bases, 14 bases remained unmatched. Germline values: CDR1 MDHEN, CDR2 SYDVKM. The CDR3 coding sequence is TGTGCCAGCAGTTTAGGGAGCACAGGGGCCGGTGGGGCTTTCTTT. This sequence encodes CASSLGSTGAGGAFF.

The chain recombines TRBV5-1 with TRBJ2-5; 11 bases line up with TRBD2. Germline CDR1 and CDR2: SGHRS and YFSETQ. CDR3 length: 16 amino acids. Trimming at V came to 6 bases and at J to 2 bases, leaving 9 bases not matched to a gene. In nucleotides, the CDR3 is TGCGCCAGCACTCTTTCGACTAGCGGGGCTCAAGAGACCCAGTACTTC. Encoded protein: CASTLSTSGAQETQYF.

CDR3 residues: CAWSLGGSSYNSPLHF. The CDR3 nucleotides are TGTGCCTGGAGCCTTGGCGGGAGCTCCTATAATTCACCCCTCCACTTT. The rearrangement joins TRBV30 to TRBJ1-6; D unclear. The CDR3 is made up of 16 amino acids. Trimming cost V 3 bases and J 0 bases, with 12 bases left between them. The V gene's germline CDR1 is GTSNPN and CDR2 SVGIG (reference sequence).

This CDR3 is CSASGSPTYEQYF. The CDR3, as DNA: TGCAGTGCTAGTGGAAGCCCTACCTACGAGCAGTACTTC. The rearrangement links TRBV20-1 to TRBJ2-7; D gene unclear. The CDR3 covers 13 residues. Trimming stripped 3 bases from V and 2 bases from J, with 11 bases between. In germline, CDR1 is DFQATT, CDR2 SNEGSKA (reference sequence).